The next 6 T cell receptor beta chains were all read from a single sample in a study of CD8 T cells in Susac syndrome. Roughly 0.45 to 1 ug RNA was reverse transcribed with random hexamers. TCRdb recomputed calls from the immunoSEQ multiplex PCR reads with MiXCR, one row per CDR3 protein. The sample shows some 80,000 distinct CDR3 sequences, over 90% of them seen only once. The sequencing sample was made of CD8+ T cells from PBMCs. Receptor source: a human donor in good health.

The chain employs TRBV4-1 and TRBJ2-1; D is unresolved. The CDR3 consists of 16 residues. Germline V gives CDR1 MGHRA, CDR2 YSYEKL. Trimming took off 0 bases at V and 6 bases at J, with 15 bases between the two ends. The CDR3 region has the DNA TGCGCCAGCAGCCAAGAGAGCCTCGGGCCGCTCAATGAGCAGTTCTTC. As protein: CASSQESLGPLNEQFF.

This clonotype showed up just once. The chain has TRBV11-3 and TRBJ2-2; 9 bases align to TRBD2. Germline V gene sequence: CDR1 SGHNT, CDR2 YENEEA. The V and J ends lost 5 bases and 7 bases, in that order; junction bases with no gene match: 11. CDR3 length: 16 residues. The DNA of the CDR3 is TGTGCCAGCAGCCCGGCGCCGCGGGGGGGCTTCGGGGAGCTGTTTTTT. It translates to CASSPAPRGGFGELFF.

This sequence joins TRBV12-5 and TRBJ2-7; D gene uncertain. Between the trimmed V and J ends, which lost 1 base and 1 base, there was a span of 11 bases. Per germline, CDR1 LGHNT and CDR2 FRNRAP. This CDR3 is 15 amino acids long. The CDR3 region is CASGLGLGSSYEQYF. The CDR3 DNA reads TGTGCTAGTGGTTTGGGGCTTGGGTCTTCCTACGAGCAGTACTTC.

The rearrangement joins TRBV7-8 to TRBJ2-3; 12 positions match TRBD1. Germline V gene sequence: CDR1 SGHVS, CDR2 FQNEAQ. With 5 bases clipped from V and 6 bases from J, the junction kept 6 bases outside the gene matches. This CDR3 has 15 amino acids. CDR3 coding DNA: TGTGCCAGCAGCGGGGGACAGGGGGCAATTGATACGCAGTATTTT. This codes for CASSGGQGAIDTQYF.

V and J are TRBV2 and TRBJ2-7; D possibly corresponds to TRBD1 (6 bases). V shed 2 bases and J shed 3 bases, with 11 bases lying between them. CDR1 and CDR2 from the germline V gene are SNHLY and FYNNEI. The CDR3 loop spans 14 amino acids. The chain's CDR3 is CASSEHRAGYEQYV. As DNA, the CDR3 is TGTGCCAGCAGTGAACACAGGGCGGGCTACGAGCAGTACGTC.

V usage is TRBV4-1 and J usage is TRBJ2-7; TRBD2 agrees at 9 bases. From germline, CDR1 is MGHRA and CDR2 YSYEKL. Losses at the gene ends were 8 bases for V and 0 bases for J; bases not matched to a gene: 5. The CDR3 totals 14 residues. For the CDR3, the DNA is TGCGCCAGCCGGGGCGGGGGGGCCTCCTACGAGCAGTACTTC. Translated, it gives CASRGGGASYEQYF.